Following are 22 T cell receptor beta chains from one sample sequenced in a study of shared clonotypes between healthy human individuals. Clones were sequenced by immunoSEQ multiplex PCR, and TCRdb holds only the in-frame ones, with some missing. The sample contains about 2 million clones, approximately 95% of which appear only once. The specimen sequenced was naive CD4+ T cells sorted from blood. Sample subset: CD45RA+ positively selected. These receptors originate from a man aged 18 to 29 in good health.

The count of this clone is one. The genes are TRBV6-1 and TRBJ2-3; a weak D match, TRBD2 (5 bases). CDR1 MNHNS and CDR2 SASEGT come from the germline V gene. The CDR3 spans 16 residues. With 4 bases removed from V and 0 bases from J, the gap between germline ends came to 14 bases. The CDR3, as DNA: TGTGCCAGCAGTGCCCTCCCGAGGGCTAGCACAGATACGCAGTATTTT. It codes for CASSALPRASTDTQYF.

On this clone: Other DNA sequences in the sample encode the same CDR3. This chain joins TRBV2 and TRBJ1-5; the match to TRBD1 covers 10 bases. The CDR3 loop spans 14 amino acids. Germline V gene sequence: CDR1 SNHLY, CDR2 FYNNEI. V shed 6 bases and J 3 bases; nucleotides not matched to a gene: 2. The CDR3, as DNA: TGTGCCAGCAGCGGACAGGGGGACAATCAGCCCCAGCATTTT. This gives the protein CASSGQGDNQPQHF. Full variable domain (rest looked up from reference TRBV2 and TRBJ1-5): EPEVTQTPSHQVTQMGQEVILRCVPISNHLYFYWYRQILGQKVEFLVSFYNNEISEKSEIFDDQFSVERPDGSNFTLKIRSTKLEDSAMYFCASSGQGDNQPQHFGDGTRLSIL.

V gene TRBV30 combines with J gene TRBJ2-7; a weak D match, TRBD2 (6 bases). V gave up 1 base and J gave up 5 bases, with 12 bases separating them. From germline, CDR1 is GTSNPN and CDR2 SVGIG (reference sequence). The CDR3 covers 13 residues. As DNA, the CDR3 is TGTGCCTGGAGTGGGGGGGAGGTAAACGAGCAGTACTTC. This codes for CAWSGGEVNEQYF.

The chain carries TRBV7-6 and TRBJ2-7; TRBD1 might be the D (6 bases). This CDR3 contains 15 residues. CDR1 is SGHVS, CDR2 FNYEAQ, per germline. Trimming cost V 6 bases and J 0 bases, with 15 bases left between them. CDR3 in DNA: TGTGCCAGCAGTCAAATAGGACAGAGCTCCTACGAGCAGTACTTC. Protein sequence: CASSQIGQSSYEQYF.

This chain links TRBV9 with TRBJ2-2, with a weak D call TRBD1 (6 bases). The CDR3 runs 12 residues. Looked up from germline, CDR1 is SGDLS and CDR2 is YYNGEE. With 7 bases removed from V and 6 bases from J, the gap between germline ends came to 10 bases. CDR3 loop: CASARTAGELFF. The CDR3 DNA follows: TGTGCCAGCGCGCGGACAGCCGGGGAGCTGTTTTTT. The full variable domain, in which reference TRBV9 and TRBJ2-2 provide the parts outside the CDR3, is DSGVTQTPKHLITATGQRVTLRCSPRSGDLSVYWYQQSLDQGLQFLIQYYNGEERAKGNILERFSAQQFPDLHSELNLSSLELGDSALYFCASARTAGELFFGEGSRLTVL.

The rearrangement links TRBV18 to TRBJ1-2; D possibly corresponds to TRBD1 (5 bases). The germline V and J ends were trimmed by 3 bases and 3 bases, with 17 bases remaining between them. This CDR3 has 16 residues. Germline CDR1 KGHSH, CDR2 LQKENI. The CDR3 protein is CASSPIRGASDYGYTF. As DNA, the CDR3 is TGTGCCAGCTCACCGATCCGGGGCGCGTCCGACTATGGCTACACCTTC.

V and J are TRBV6-5 and TRBJ1-2; D call uncertain. Germline-derived CDR1 and CDR2 are MNHEY and SVGAGI. Trimming removed 6 bases at V and 2 bases at J, with 10 bases between. The CDR3 covers 13 residues. The CDR3 region is CASRELNNYGYTF. The CDR3 DNA follows: TGTGCCAGCAGAGAACTAAACAACTATGGCTACACCTTC.

This chain links TRBV6-1 with TRBJ1-3; D is possibly TRBD1 (6 bases). Germline V gene data show CDR1 as MNHNS and CDR2 as SASEGT. Between the trimmed V and J ends, which lost 3 bases and 3 bases, there was a span of 15 bases. There are 16 residues in the CDR3. CDR3: CASSDFMGGSGNTIYF. CDR3 nucleotide sequence: TGTGCCAGCAGTGACTTCATGGGGGGCAGTGGAAACACCATATATTTT.

This CDR3 is CASSYGGASGNTIYF. CDR3 sequence (DNA): TGTGCCAGCAGTTACGGTGGGGCCTCTGGAAACACCATATATTTT. The rearrangement uses TRBV6-6 and TRBJ1-3; D is perhaps TRBD1 (5 bases). The V end was cut by 2 bases, the J end by 0 bases, with 8 bases between. The germline V gene has CDR1 MNHNY and CDR2 SVGAGI (reference sequence). The CDR3 is 15 amino acids.

This chain connects TRBV5-4 to TRBJ1-2, with 9 bases identical to TRBD1. V was clipped by 4 bases and J by 2 bases; unmatched bases: 3. The CDR3 loop spans 14 amino acids. Germline V gene data show CDR1 as SGHNT and CDR2 as YYREEE (reference sequence). The CDR3 coding sequence is TGTGCCAGCAGCCCCGGGACAGGGAACTATGGCTACACCTTC. This translates into CASSPGTGNYGYTF.

V usage is TRBV18 and J usage is TRBJ1-1; no clear D gene. Trimming took 3 bases from V and 0 from J, leaving 8 bases between them. Germline V gene lookup returns CDR1 KGHSH and CDR2 LQKENI. The CDR3 has 14 amino acids. CDR3 amino acids: CASSPNVMNTEAFF. CDR3 coding DNA: TGTGCCAGCTCACCGAACGTCATGAACACTGAAGCTTTCTTT.

The rearrangement links TRBV7-9 to TRBJ2-7; D is ambiguous. The CDR3 covers 13 residues. CDR1 is SEHNR and CDR2 is FQNEAQ in the germline V gene (reference sequence). Trimming shortened V by 2 bases and J by 2 bases, and 7 bases separated the two germline ends. In DNA form, the CDR3 reads TGTGCCAGCAGCTTATCAGTCCCCTACGAGCAGTACTTC. Protein sequence: CASSLSVPYEQYF.

V is TRBV20-1 and J is TRBJ2-7; weak D call: TRBD1 (5 bases). CDR1 is DFQATT and CDR2 is SNEGSKA in the germline V gene (reference sequence). The V end was cut by 5 bases, the J end by 4 bases, with 9 bases between. This CDR3 comprises 11 residues. The CDR3 DNA reads TGCAGTGCTTTCGACAGATACGAGCAGTACTTC. It translates to CSAFDRYEQYF.

In the case of this clone: The sample contains more than one DNA sequence encoding this CDR3. The V call is TRBV20-1, the J call TRBJ2-1; D remains unclear. Trimming left V 3 bases short and J 2 bases short, with 2 bases between. This CDR3 has 11 residues. From germline, CDR1 is DFQATT and CDR2 SNEGSKA (reference sequence). This chain's CDR3 is CSARPYNEQFF. The CDR3, as DNA: TGCAGTGCTAGGCCCTACAATGAGCAGTTCTTC.

This sequence joins TRBV5-1 and TRBJ2-5, with D possibly being TRBD1 (5 bases). The V gene lost 0 bases and the J gene lost 4 bases, with 13 bases spanning the gap. CDR3 length: 15 residues. Germline CDR1 is SGHRS and CDR2 is YFSETQ. CDR3 coding DNA: TGCGCCAGCAGCTTGGGGGGCGCGGATTCAGAGACCCAGTACTTC. Translation gives CASSLGGADSETQYF.

As to this clone: It may be a read error: a sequence one base away is much more abundant. The same CDR3 is also encoded by other DNA sequences in this sample. This chain joins TRBV5-1 and TRBJ1-1; TRBD1 might be the D (6 bases). The germline gives CDR1 SGHRS, CDR2 YFSETQ. This CDR3 is 13 amino acids long. The ends were cut back, 2 bases at V and 1 base at J, with 6 bases in the middle. The DNA for the CDR3 is TGCGCCAGCAGCTTAGGGGGGAACACTGAAGCTTTCTTT. Translated, it gives CASSLGGNTEAFF.

The chain employs TRBV5-1 and TRBJ2-3, with D possibly being TRBD1 (6 bases). This CDR3 region has 15 residues. Trimming pared 4 bases from V and 0 bases from J, leaving 12 bases between. Germline assignment: CDR1 SGHRS and CDR2 YFSETQ. The CDR3 DNA reads TGCGCCAGCAGCCACCGAGGGGGAAGCACAGATACGCAGTATTTT. Its translation: CASSHRGGSTDTQYF.

V usage is TRBV27 and J usage is TRBJ1-1, with 8 bases lining up with TRBD1. This CDR3 comprises 15 residues. Germline loops: CDR1 MNHEY, CDR2 SMNVEV (reference sequence). V lost 5 bases to trimming and J lost 4 bases; unmatched junction nucleotides: 9. DNA of the CDR3: TGTGCCAGCAGTCCCACACGAACAGGGGGCACTGAAGCTTTCTTT. It yields the protein CASSPTRTGGTEAFF.

On this clone itself: The same CDR3 can be traced to other DNA sequences in this sample. The chain couples TRBV5-6 to TRBJ1-1; D ambiguous. Per the germline V gene, CDR1 is SGHDT and CDR2 is YYEEEE. V lost 1 base and J lost 5, with 9 bases in between. This CDR3 has 13 residues. The CDR3 here is CASSLLGDTEAFF. The CDR3 nucleotides are TGTGCCAGCAGCTTGCTTGGGGATACTGAAGCTTTCTTT. Filled out from reference TRBV5-6 and TRBJ1-1, the complete variable domain reads DAGVTQSPTHLIKTRGQQVTLRCSPKSGHDTVSWYQQALGQGPQFIFQYYEEEERQRGNFPDRFSGHQFPNYSSELNVNALLLGDSALYLCASSLLGDTEAFFGQGTRLTVV.

The chain couples TRBV6-1 to TRBJ1-6, with 9 bases lining up with TRBD1. Germline trimming cut 5 bases from V and 7 bases from J; bases unmatched to any gene: 6. The germline gives CDR1 MNHNS, CDR2 SASEGT. The CDR3 contains 15 residues. The CDR3 DNA reads as TGTGCCAGCAGTCAACCGGGACAGGGAAATTCACCCCTCCACTTT. This gives the protein CASSQPGQGNSPLHF.

This chain connects TRBV11-2 to TRBJ2-2; TRBD2 agrees at 7 bases. The CDR3 has 15 residues. The germline V gene encodes CDR1 SGHAT and CDR2 FQNNGV. The ends lost 7 bases at V and 3 bases at J; junction bases unmatched: 8. The CDR3 coding sequence is TGTGCCAGCATCCGGGGGACTACCTACACCGGGGAGCTGTTTTTT. Residues: CASIRGTTYTGELFF.

About this clone itself: This CDR3 is also generated by other DNA sequences in the sample. This chain connects TRBV5-1 to TRBJ1-3; D is undetermined. From germline, CDR1 is SGHRS and CDR2 YFSETQ. The germline V and J ends were trimmed by 0 bases and 3 bases, with 4 bases remaining between them. The CDR3 has 13 residues. The CDR3 DNA follows: TGCGCCAGCAGCTTGGGCGGTGGAAACACCATATATTTT. Translation: CASSLGGGNTIYF.